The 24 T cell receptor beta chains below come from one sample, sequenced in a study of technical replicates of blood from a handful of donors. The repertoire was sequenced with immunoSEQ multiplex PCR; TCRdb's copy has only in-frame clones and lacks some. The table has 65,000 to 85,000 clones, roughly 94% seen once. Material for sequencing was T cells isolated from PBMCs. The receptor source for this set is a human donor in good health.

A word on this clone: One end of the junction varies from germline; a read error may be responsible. CDR3: CASNQAGAGGPKAYNEQFF. The CDR3, as DNA: TGCGCCAGCAACCAAGCAGGAGCGGGAGGCCCCAAAGCCTACAATGAGCAGTTCTTC. The genes are TRBV4-1 and TRBJ2-1, with 9 bases aligning to TRBD2. Per the germline V gene, CDR1 is MGHRA and CDR2 is YSYEKL. CDR3 size: 19 residues.

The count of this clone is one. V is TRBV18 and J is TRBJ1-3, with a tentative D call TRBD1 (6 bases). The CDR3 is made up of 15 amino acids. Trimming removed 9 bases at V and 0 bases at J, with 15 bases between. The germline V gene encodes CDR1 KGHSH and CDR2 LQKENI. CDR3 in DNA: TGTGCCAGTCGTTGGACAGCAGCCTCTGGAAACACCATATATTTT. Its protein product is CASRWTAASGNTIYF.

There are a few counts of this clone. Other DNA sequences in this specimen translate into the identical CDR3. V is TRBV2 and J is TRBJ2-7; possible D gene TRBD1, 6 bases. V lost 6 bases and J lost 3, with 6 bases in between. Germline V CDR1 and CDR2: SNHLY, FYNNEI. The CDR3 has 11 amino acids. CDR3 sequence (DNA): TGTGCCAGCAGGGACAGCTACGAGCAGTACTTC. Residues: CASRDSYEQYF.

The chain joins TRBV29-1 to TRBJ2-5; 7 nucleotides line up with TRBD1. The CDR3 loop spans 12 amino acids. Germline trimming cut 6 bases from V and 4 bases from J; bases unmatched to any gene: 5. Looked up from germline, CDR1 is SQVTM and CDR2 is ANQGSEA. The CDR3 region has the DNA TGCAGCGTCTTGACAGGGATAGAGACCCAGTACTTC. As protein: CSVLTGIETQYF.

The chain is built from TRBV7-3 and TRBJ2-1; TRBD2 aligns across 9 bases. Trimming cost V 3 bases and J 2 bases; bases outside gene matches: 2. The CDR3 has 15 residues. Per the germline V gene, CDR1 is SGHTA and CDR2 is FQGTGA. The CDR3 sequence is CASSLAGGPYNEQFF. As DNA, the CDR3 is TGTGCCAGCAGCTTGGCGGGAGGGCCCTACAATGAGCAGTTCTTC.

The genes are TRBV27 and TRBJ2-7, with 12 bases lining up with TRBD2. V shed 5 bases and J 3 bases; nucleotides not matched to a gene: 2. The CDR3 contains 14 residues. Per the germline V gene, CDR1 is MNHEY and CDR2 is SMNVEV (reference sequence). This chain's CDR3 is CASSLAGGIYEQYF. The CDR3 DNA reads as TGTGCCAGCAGTCTAGCGGGAGGGATCTACGAGCAGTACTTC.

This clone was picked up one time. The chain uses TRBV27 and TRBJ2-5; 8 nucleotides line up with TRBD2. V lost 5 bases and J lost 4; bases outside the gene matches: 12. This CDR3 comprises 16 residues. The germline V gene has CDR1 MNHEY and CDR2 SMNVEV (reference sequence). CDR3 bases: TGTGCCAGCAGTCCCACGGCGGGGGGACGAAGAGAGACCCAGTACTTC. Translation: CASSPTAGGRRETQYF.

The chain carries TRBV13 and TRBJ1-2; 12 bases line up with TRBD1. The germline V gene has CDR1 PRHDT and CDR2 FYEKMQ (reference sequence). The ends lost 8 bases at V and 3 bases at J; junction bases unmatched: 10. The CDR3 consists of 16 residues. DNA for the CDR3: TGTGCCAGCTCCGGGACAGGGGGCGATGGCTACTATGGCTACACCTTC. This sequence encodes CASSGTGGDGYYGYTF.

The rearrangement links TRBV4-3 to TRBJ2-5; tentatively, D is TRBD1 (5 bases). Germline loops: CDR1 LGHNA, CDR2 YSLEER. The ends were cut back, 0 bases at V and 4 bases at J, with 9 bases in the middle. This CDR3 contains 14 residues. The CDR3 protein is CASSQDGASETQYF. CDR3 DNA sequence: TGCGCCAGCAGCCAAGATGGGGCCTCAGAGACCCAGTACTTC.

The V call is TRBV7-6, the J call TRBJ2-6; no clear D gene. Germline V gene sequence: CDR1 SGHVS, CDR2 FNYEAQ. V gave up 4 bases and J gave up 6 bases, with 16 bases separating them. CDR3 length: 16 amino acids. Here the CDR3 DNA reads TGTGCCAGCAGCTCAACTCCAATCGAGGAGGCCAACGTCCTGACTTTC. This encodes CASSSTPIEEANVLTF. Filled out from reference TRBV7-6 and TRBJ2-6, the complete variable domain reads GAGVSQSPRYKVTKRGQDVALRCDPISGHVSLYWYRQALGQGPEFLTYFNYEAQQDKSGLPNDRFSAERPEGSISTLTIQRTEQRDSAMYRCASSSTPIEEANVLTFGAGSRLTVL.

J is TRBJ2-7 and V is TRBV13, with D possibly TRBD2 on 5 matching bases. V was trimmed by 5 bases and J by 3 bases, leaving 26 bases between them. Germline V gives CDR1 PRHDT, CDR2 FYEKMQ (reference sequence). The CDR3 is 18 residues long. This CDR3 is CASSPTGPTGSQLYEQYF. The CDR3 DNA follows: TGTGCCAGCAGCCCCACCGGCCCCACGGGATCCCAACTCTACGAGCAGTACTTC.

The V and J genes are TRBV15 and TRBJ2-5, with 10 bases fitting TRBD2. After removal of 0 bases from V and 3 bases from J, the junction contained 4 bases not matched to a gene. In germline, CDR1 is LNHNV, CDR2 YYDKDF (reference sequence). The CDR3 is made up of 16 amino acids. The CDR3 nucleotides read TGTGCCACCAGCAGAGATTCTCTAGCGGGAGAAGAGACCCAGTACTTC. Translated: CATSRDSLAGEETQYF.

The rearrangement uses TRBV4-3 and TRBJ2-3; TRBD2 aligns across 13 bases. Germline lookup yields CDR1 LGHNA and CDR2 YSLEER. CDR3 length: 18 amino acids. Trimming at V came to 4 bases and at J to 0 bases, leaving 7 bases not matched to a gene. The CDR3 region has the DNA TGCGCCAGCAGCCTCGGACTAGCGGGGGATAGTAGCACAGATACGCAGTATTTT. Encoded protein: CASSLGLAGDSSTDTQYF.

The CDR3 protein is CASSSTHSSYNEQFF. In DNA form, the CDR3 reads TGTGCCAGCAGTAGCACCCATAGCTCCTACAATGAGCAGTTCTTC. The chain joins TRBV2 to TRBJ2-1; D not resolved. CDR1 is SNHLY and CDR2 is FYNNEI in the germline V gene. CDR3 length: 15 amino acids. The V and J ends lost 5 bases and 0 bases respectively, with 11 bases between them.

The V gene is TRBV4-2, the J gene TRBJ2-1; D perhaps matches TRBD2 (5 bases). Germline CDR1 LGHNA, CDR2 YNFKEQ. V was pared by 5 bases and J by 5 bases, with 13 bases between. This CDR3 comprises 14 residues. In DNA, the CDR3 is TGTGCCAGCAGCGTCGGAGCGGTTGACAATGAGCAGTTCTTC. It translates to CASSVGAVDNEQFF.

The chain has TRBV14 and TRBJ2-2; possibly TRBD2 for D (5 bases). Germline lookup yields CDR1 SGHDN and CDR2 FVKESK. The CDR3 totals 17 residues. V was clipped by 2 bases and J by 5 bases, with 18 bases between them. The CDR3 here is CASSQNLRADLTGELFF. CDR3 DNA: TGTGCCAGCAGCCAAAATTTGAGGGCTGACTTAACCGGGGAGCTGTTTTTT.

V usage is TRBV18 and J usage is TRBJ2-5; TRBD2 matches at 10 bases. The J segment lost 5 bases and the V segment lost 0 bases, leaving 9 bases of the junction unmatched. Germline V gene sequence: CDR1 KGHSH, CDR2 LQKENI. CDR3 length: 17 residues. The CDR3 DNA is TGTGCCAGCTCACCACCGGGCCCTAGCGGGAGTAGGGAGACCCAGTACTTC. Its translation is CASSPPGPSGSRETQYF.

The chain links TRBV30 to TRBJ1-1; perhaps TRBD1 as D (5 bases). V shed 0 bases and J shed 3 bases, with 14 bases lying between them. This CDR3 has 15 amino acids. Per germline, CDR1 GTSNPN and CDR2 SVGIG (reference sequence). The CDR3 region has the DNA TGTGCCTGGAGTGTATCAGACAGTATACACACTGAAGCTTTCTTT. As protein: CAWSVSDSIHTEAFF.

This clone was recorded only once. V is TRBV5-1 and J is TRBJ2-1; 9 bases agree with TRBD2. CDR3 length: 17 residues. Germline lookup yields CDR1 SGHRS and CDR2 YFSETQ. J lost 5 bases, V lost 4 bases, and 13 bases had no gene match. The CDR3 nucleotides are TGCGCCAGCAGCCCTACTCGCTCAGGACTAGCGCACAATGAGCAGTTCTTC. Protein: CASSPTRSGLAHNEQFF.

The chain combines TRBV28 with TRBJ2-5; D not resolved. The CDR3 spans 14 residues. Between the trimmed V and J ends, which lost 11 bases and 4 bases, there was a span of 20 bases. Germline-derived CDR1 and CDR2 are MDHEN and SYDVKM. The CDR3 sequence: CAASKVGAGETQYF. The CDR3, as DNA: TGTGCCGCCTCCAAAGTCGGAGCTGGAGAGACCCAGTACTTC.

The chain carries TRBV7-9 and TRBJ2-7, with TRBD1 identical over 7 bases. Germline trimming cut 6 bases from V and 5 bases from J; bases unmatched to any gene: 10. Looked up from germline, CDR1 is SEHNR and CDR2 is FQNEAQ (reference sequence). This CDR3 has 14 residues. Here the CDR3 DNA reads TGTGCCAGCAGTCAACAGGGGAGCAAAAACGAGCAGTACTTC. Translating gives CASSQQGSKNEQYF.

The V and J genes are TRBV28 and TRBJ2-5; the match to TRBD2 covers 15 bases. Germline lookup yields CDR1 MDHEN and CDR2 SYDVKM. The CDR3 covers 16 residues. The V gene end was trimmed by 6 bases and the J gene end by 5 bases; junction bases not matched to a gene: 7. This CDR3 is CASSRGLAGGEETQYF. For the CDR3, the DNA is TGTGCCAGCAGCCGGGGACTAGCGGGAGGAGAGGAGACCCAGTACTTC.

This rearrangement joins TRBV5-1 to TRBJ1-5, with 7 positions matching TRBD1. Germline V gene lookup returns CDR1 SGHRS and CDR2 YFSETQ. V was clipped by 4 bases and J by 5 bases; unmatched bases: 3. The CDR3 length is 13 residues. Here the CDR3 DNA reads TGCGCCAGCAGCGTAGACAGGGATCAGCCCCAGCATTTT. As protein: CASSVDRDQPQHF.

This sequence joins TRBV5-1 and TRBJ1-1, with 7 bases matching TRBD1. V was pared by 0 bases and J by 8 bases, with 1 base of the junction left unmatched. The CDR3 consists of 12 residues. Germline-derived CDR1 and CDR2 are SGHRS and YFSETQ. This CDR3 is CASSLEGAEAFF. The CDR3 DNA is TGCGCCAGCAGCTTGGAGGGGGCCGAAGCTTTCTTT.